This is a list of T cell receptor beta chains from one sample in a study of CD8 T cells in ankylosing spondylitis. TCRdb passed the 5' RACE reads through MiXCR, listing each CDR3 protein once. The repertoire holds roughly 130,000 distinct CDR3 sequences, with more than 6.5% as singletons. The sample comprised blood, either unsorted or a sorted T cell fraction (not recorded which). These receptors originate from a male donor with ankylosing spondylitis or in good health (not recorded which). Both conserved end residues are part of each CDR3. Fields, in order: J gene, D gene, clone size, V gene, CDR3 protein, CDR3 DNA. A D gene is named only where the DNA matches it firmly. Size values are once, few and many counts, or a class for expanded clones, and some rows have none.

j_gene: TRBJ1-1; d_gene: NA; abundance: many; v_gene: TRBV12-3/TRBV12-4; CDR3aa: CASSPSTTTEAFF; CDR3nt: TGTGCCAGCAGTCCTTCTACCACGACTGAAGCTTTCTTT
j_gene: TRBJ2-7; d_gene: NA; abundance: many; v_gene: TRBV12-3/TRBV12-4; CDR3aa: CASSRRGTLVNYEQYF; CDR3nt: TGTGCCAGCAGCCGTCGAGGGACACTCGTCAACTACGAGCAGTACTTC
j_gene: TRBJ2-7; d_gene: NA; abundance: many; v_gene: TRBV2; CDR3aa: CASSAGFDVYEQYF; CDR3nt: TGTGCCAGCAGTGCAGGTTTTGACGTCTACGAGCAGTACTTC
j_gene: TRBJ1-1; d_gene: NA; abundance: many; v_gene: TRBV20-1; CDR3aa: CSARDGRGRGAFF; CDR3nt: TGCAGTGCTAGAGATGGCCGGGGTCGGGGAGCTTTCTTT
j_gene: TRBJ2-1; d_gene: TRBD2; abundance: many; v_gene: TRBV7-3; CDR3aa: CASSFTSGGAYYNEQFF; CDR3nt: TGTGCCAGCAGCTTTACTAGCGGGGGGGCTTATTACAATGAGCAGTTCTTC
j_gene: TRBJ1-5; d_gene: TRBD1; abundance: many; v_gene: TRBV19; CDR3aa: CASSVDRGGSNQPQHF; CDR3nt: TGTGCCAGTAGTGTAGACAGGGGAGGCAGCAATCAGCCCCAGCATTTT
j_gene: TRBJ2-7; d_gene: NA; abundance: many; v_gene: TRBV29-1; CDR3aa: CSVEHRRNEQYF; CDR3nt: TGCAGCGTTGAGCACAGGAGGAACGAGCAGTACTTC
j_gene: TRBJ2-7; d_gene: NA; abundance: many; v_gene: TRBV20-1; CDR3aa: CSASGGQFYEQYF; CDR3nt: TGCAGTGCTAGCGGGGGGCAATTCTACGAGCAGTACTTC
j_gene: TRBJ1-1; d_gene: NA; abundance: many; v_gene: TRBV5-1; CDR3aa: CASSLTGERNTEAFF; CDR3nt: TGCGCCAGCAGCCTTACAGGAGAGAGGAACACTGAAGCTTTCTTT
j_gene: TRBJ2-2; d_gene: NA; abundance: many; v_gene: TRBV29-1; CDR3aa: CSMAPGATGELFF; CDR3nt: TGCAGCATGGCCCCAGGGGCGACCGGGGAGCTGTTTTTT
j_gene: TRBJ2-1; d_gene: TRBD2; abundance: many; v_gene: TRBV20-1; CDR3aa: CASSGGYEQFF; CDR3nt: TGCGCATCTAGCGGGGGATACGAGCAGTTCTTC
j_gene: TRBJ1-2; d_gene: NA; abundance: few; v_gene: TRBV5-1; CDR3aa: CASSPGEWSRGYTF; CDR3nt: TGCGCCAGCAGCCCGGGGGAGTGGTCTCGCGGCTACACCTTC
j_gene: TRBJ2-5; d_gene: NA; abundance: many; v_gene: TRBV7-2; CDR3aa: CASSLALETQYF; CDR3nt: TGTGCCAGCAGCTTAGCTCTGGAGACCCAGTACTTC
j_gene: TRBJ1-2; d_gene: TRBD1; abundance: many; v_gene: TRBV7-3; CDR3aa: CASSSDRGNGYTF; CDR3nt: TGTGCCAGCAGCTCGGACAGGGGAAATGGCTACACCTTC
j_gene: TRBJ1-3; d_gene: NA; abundance: many; v_gene: TRBV6-1; CDR3aa: CASSELTRVTGNTIYF; CDR3nt: TGTGCCAGCAGTGAACTAACCAGAGTAACTGGAAACACCATATATTTT
j_gene: TRBJ2-3; d_gene: NA; abundance: NA; v_gene: TRBV20-1; CDR3aa: CSALRLGGSTDTQYF; CDR3nt: TGCAGTGCTCTAAGACTGGGGGGCAGCACAGATACGCAGTATTTT
j_gene: TRBJ2-5; d_gene: TRBD2; abundance: many; v_gene: TRBV20-1; CDR3aa: CSARVGGSIGETQYF; CDR3nt: TGCAGTGCTAGAGTGGGCGGGAGTATAGGAGAGACCCAGTACTTC
j_gene: TRBJ2-2; d_gene: NA; abundance: few; v_gene: TRBV19; CDR3aa: CASSRPPGELFF; CDR3nt: TGTGCCAGTAGTCGGCCCCCCGGGGAGCTGTTTTTT
j_gene: TRBJ1-6; d_gene: TRBD1; abundance: many; v_gene: TRBV5-1; CDR3aa: CASRSGQGNSPLHF; CDR3nt: TGCGCCAGCAGGTCGGGACAGGGGAATTCACCCCTCCACTTT
j_gene: TRBJ2-5; d_gene: NA; abundance: many; v_gene: TRBV20-1; CDR3aa: CSARGGQANQETQYF; CDR3nt: TGCAGTGCTAGAGGAGGGCAGGCTAATCAAGAGACCCAGTACTTC
j_gene: TRBJ2-2; d_gene: TRBD1; abundance: many; v_gene: TRBV12-3/TRBV12-4; CDR3aa: CASSSGTGAYTGELFF; CDR3nt: TGTGCCAGCAGTTCCGGGACAGGGGCCTACACCGGGGAGCTGTTTTTT
j_gene: TRBJ2-7; d_gene: NA; abundance: NA; v_gene: TRBV20-1; CDR3aa: CSARVGPSIYEQYF; CDR3nt: TGCAGTGCTAGAGTCGGTCCTAGTATCTACGAGCAGTACTTC
j_gene: TRBJ2-5; d_gene: NA; abundance: few; v_gene: TRBV6-5; CDR3aa: CASSYLGGAPGETQYF; CDR3nt: TGTGCCAGCAGTTACTTGGGGGGGGCCCCGGGAGAGACCCAGTACTTC
j_gene: TRBJ2-1; d_gene: TRBD2; abundance: many; v_gene: TRBV12-3/TRBV12-4; CDR3aa: CASTRSGRANEQFF; CDR3nt: TGTGCCAGCACCCGTAGCGGGAGGGCCAATGAGCAGTTCTTC
j_gene: TRBJ2-3; d_gene: NA; abundance: many; v_gene: TRBV10-3; CDR3aa: CAIRTGRAYTDTQYF; CDR3nt: TGTGCCATCCGAACGGGGCGAGCATACACAGATACGCAGTATTTT
j_gene: TRBJ2-3; d_gene: TRBD1; abundance: many; v_gene: TRBV6-6; CDR3aa: CASSDRGGDTQYF; CDR3nt: TGTGCCAGCAGCGACAGGGGTGGGGATACGCAGTATTTT
j_gene: TRBJ2-1; d_gene: TRBD1; abundance: many; v_gene: TRBV5-6; CDR3aa: CASSLWDRRYLNEQFF; CDR3nt: TGTGCCAGCAGCCTATGGGACAGGCGTTACCTCAATGAGCAGTTCTTC
j_gene: TRBJ2-1; d_gene: TRBD2; abundance: few; v_gene: TRBV20-1; CDR3aa: CCARGLAGTSSYNEQFF; CDR3nt: TGCTGTGCTAGGGGACTAGCGGGAACGAGCTCCTACAATGAGCAGTTCTTC
j_gene: TRBJ2-1; d_gene: TRBD2; abundance: many; v_gene: TRBV20-1; CDR3aa: CSANQANSGRDNEQFF; CDR3nt: TGCAGTGCCAACCAAGCAAATAGCGGGAGGGACAATGAGCAGTTCTTC